This T cell receptor beta chain was captured in a study of blood T cell repertoires in COVID-19. As for the study in general: Sites in the United States, Italy and Spain provided acute and convalescent COVID-19 samples.

Some clones are missing from TCRdb's copy, which holds only in-frame ones; the method was immunoSEQ multiplex PCR. The table lists about 370,000 clones, 85% to 90% of them singletons. In the case of this clone: At one end the junction does not follow the germline gene, possibly because of a read error.

The sequence came from a man between 18 and 29 years old who had recovered from COVID-19. Sequencing was done on a sample of PBMCs or T cells enriched from blood (not recorded which).

CDR3 nucleotide sequence: TGTGCCAGTAGCGTCGAGGCAGGGGTGGGGGTAACTGAAGCTTTCTTT. Protein: CASSVEAGVGVTEAFF. This chain connects TRBV9 to TRBJ1-1; TRBD1 might be the D (6 bases). CDR1 and CDR2 (germline): SGDLS, YYNGEE. CDR3 length: 16 amino acids.